This T cell receptor beta chain was captured in a study of T cell responses to AZD1222 COVID-19 vaccine. Profiling relied on immunoSEQ multiplex PCR, and the TCRdb table lists in-frame clones only, not all of them. The table shows over 95,000 clones, with roughly 90% occurring only once. V lost 4 bases to trimming and J lost 2 bases, with 11 bases between them. The CDR3 consists of 14 residues. Germline CDR1 KGHDR, CDR2 SFDVKD. This TCR derives from an adult in good health. This specimen was peripheral blood, taken on day 0 of AZD1222 vaccination. V usage is TRBV24-1 and J usage is TRBJ2-7; D possibly uses TRBD1 or TRBD2 (6 bases each). The DNA of the CDR3 is TGTGCCACCAGTGACGGGGGCCTCCCCTACGAGCAGTACTTC. This encodes CATSDGGLPYEQYF.